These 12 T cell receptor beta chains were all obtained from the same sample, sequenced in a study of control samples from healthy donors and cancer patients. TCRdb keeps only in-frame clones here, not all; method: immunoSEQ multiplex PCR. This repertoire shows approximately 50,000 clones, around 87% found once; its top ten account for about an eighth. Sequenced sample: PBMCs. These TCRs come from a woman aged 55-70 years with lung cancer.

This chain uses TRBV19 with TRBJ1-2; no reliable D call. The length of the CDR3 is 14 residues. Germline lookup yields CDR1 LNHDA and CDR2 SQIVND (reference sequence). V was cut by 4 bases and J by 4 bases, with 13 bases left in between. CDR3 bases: TGTGCCAGTAGTAAGGTGGACTGGTCCTATGGCTACACCTTC. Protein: CASSKVDWSYGYTF.

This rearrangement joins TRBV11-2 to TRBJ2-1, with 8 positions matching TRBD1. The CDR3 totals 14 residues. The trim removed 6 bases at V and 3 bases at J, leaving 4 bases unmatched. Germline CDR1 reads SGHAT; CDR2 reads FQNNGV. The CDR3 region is CASRRTGSYNEQFF. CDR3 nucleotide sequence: TGTGCCAGCAGACGGACAGGGAGCTACAATGAGCAGTTCTTC.

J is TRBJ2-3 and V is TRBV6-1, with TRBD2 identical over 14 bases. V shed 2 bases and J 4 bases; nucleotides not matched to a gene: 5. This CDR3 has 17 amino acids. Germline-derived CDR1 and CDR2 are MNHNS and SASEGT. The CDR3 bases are TGTGCCAGCAGTGAATCCCGACTAGCGGGGGGGCCAGATACGCAGTATTTT. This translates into CASSESRLAGGPDTQYF.

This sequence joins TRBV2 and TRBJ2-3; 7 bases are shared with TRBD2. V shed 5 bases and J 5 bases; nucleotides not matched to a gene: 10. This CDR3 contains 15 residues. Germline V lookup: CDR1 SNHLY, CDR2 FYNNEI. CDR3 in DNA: TGTGCCAGCAGTACCATGGCTAGCGGCCAAGATACGCAGTATTTT. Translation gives CASSTMASGQDTQYF.

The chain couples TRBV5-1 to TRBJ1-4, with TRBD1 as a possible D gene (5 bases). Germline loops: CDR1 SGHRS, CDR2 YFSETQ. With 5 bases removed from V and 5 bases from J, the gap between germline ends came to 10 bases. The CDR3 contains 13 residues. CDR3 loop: CASSLTVNEKLFF. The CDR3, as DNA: TGCGCCAGCAGTTTGACAGTCAATGAAAAACTGTTTTTT.

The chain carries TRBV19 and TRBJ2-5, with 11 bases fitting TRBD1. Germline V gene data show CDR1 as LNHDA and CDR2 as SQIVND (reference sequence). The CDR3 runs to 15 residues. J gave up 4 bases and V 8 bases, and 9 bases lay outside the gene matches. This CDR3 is CASQRRDRGGETQYF. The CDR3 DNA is TGTGCCAGTCAAAGGCGGGACAGGGGGGGAGAGACCCAGTACTTC.

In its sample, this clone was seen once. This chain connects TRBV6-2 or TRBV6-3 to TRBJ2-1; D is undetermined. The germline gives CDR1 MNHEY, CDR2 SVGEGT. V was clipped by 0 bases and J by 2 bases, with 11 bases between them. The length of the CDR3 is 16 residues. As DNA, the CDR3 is TGTGCCAGCAGTTACTCGATCAGTCGTCCCTACAATGAGCAGTTCTTC. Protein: CASSYSISRPYNEQFF.

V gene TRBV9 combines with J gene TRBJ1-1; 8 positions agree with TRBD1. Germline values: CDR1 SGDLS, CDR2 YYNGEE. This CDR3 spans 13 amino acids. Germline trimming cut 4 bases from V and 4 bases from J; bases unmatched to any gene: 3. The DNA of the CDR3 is TGTGCCAGCAGCTTTACAGGGGGCACTGAAGCTTTCTTT. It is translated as CASSFTGGTEAFF.

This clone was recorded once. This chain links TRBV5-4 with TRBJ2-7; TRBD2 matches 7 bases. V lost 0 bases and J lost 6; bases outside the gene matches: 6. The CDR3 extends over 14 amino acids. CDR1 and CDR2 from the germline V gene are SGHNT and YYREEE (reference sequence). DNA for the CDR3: TGTGCCAGCAGCTTGGGGGGGAGGGCCTCCGAGCAGTACTTC. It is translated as CASSLGGRASEQYF.

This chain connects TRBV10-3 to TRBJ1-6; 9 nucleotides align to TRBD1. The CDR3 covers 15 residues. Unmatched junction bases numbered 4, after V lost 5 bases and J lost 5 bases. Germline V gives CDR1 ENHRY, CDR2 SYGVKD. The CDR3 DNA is TGTGCCATCAGTAGGGGACAGGGAGATAATTCACCCCTCCACTTT. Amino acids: CAISRGQGDNSPLHF.

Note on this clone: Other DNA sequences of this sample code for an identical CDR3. CDR3 DNA sequence: TGTGCCAGCAGCCTTACCTACGAGCAGTACTTC. Translating gives CASSLTYEQYF. The gene calls are TRBV7-8 and TRBJ2-7; D gene uncertain. CDR1 and CDR2 (germline): SGHVS, FQNEAQ. The CDR3 spans 11 residues. Trimming took 5 bases from V and 2 from J, leaving 4 bases between them. Using reference TRBV7-8 and TRBJ2-7 for the parts outside the CDR3, the full variable domain is GAGVSQSPRYKVAKRGQDVALRCDPISGHVSLFWYQQALGQGPEFLTYFQNEAQLDKSGLPSDRFFAERPEGSVSTLKIQRTQQEDSAVYLCASSLTYEQYFGPGTRLTVT.

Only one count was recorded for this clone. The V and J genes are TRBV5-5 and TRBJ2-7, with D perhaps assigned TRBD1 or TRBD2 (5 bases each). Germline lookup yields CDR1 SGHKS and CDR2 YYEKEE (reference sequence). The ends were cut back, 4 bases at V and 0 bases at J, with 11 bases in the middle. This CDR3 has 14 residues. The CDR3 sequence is CASSASGASYEQYF. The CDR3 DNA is TGTGCCAGCAGCGCATCCGGGGCCTCCTACGAGCAGTACTTC.